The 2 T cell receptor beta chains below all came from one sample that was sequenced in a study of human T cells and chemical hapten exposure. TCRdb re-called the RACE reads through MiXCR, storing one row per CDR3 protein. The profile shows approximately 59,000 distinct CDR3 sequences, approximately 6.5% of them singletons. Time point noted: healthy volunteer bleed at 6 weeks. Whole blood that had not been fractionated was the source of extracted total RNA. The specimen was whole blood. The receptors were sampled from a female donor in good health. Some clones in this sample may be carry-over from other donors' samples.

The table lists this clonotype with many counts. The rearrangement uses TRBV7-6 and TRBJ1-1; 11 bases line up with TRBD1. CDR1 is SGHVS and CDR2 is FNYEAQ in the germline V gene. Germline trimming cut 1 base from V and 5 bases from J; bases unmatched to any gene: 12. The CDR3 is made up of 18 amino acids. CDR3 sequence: CASSLGPSPGTGGTEAFF. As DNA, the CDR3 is TGTGCCAGCAGCTTAGGCCCATCCCCCGGGACAGGGGGAACTGAAGCTTTCTTT.

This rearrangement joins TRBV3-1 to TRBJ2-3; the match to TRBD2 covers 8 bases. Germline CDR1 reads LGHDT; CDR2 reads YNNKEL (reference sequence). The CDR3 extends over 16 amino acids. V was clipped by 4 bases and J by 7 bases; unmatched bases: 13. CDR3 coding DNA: TGTGCCAGCAGCCCCGAGGAGGGACTAGGGATATATACGCAGTATTTT. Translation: CASSPEEGLGIYTQYF.